This T cell receptor (beta chain) was retrieved from a study of CD4 T cell repertoires in COVID-19. Turning to the study itself: After 10 days of IL-2 expansion, CFSE-low cells were relabeled and restimulated with other coronavirus spikes.

Unmatched junction bases numbered 0, after V lost 5 bases and J lost 3 bases. The CDR3 has 13 residues. Germline values: CDR1 MNHEY, CDR2 SVGAGI. The memory T cells were sequenced right after ex vivo isolation, without culture. Repertoires were generated with immunoSEQ multiplex PCR, while TCRdb's copy carries only in-frame clones and drops some. The sample yields roughly 23,000 clones, around 90% seen once. The source material was central memory CD4+ T cells from blood, sampled before the COVID-19 pandemic. J is TRBJ2-5 and V is TRBV6-5; 10 nucleotides agree with TRBD2. The TCR comes from a human donor who had COVID-19. CDR3 coding DNA: TGTGCCAGCAGTACTAGCGGGGAAGAGACCCAGTACTTC. Translation gives CASSTSGEETQYF.